Below, 19 T cell receptor beta chains from the same sample are listed, as sequenced in a study of blood T cell repertoires in COVID-19 (dated by TCRdb to 2020 to 2022). Libraries were constructed by the immunoSEQ multiplex PCR assay. Imported from immuneACCESS, the table was reduced by TCRdb to in-frame sequences with V and J called. These copies leave out some clones; in studies compared against another copy, an unresolved V gene accounts for under half, and the cause of the remainder is not known. The sample yields fewer than 350,000 clones; about 90% were counted once. The ten largest clones add up to roughly 1.5% of the sample. The sample consisted of PBMCs or T cells enriched from blood (not recorded which). All receptors come from a young woman with acute COVID-19.

The chain is built from TRBV25-1 and TRBJ2-1; perhaps TRBD1 as D (7 bases). This CDR3 has 16 amino acids. The germline CDR1 and CDR2 sequences are MGHDK and SYGVNS. V was cut by 5 bases and J by 0 bases, with 14 bases left in between. CDR3 nucleotide sequence: TGTGCCAGCAGTCGACTCCAGGGGGGCTCCTACAATGAGCAGTTCTTC. It encodes CASSRLQGGSYNEQFF.

The genes are TRBV6-2 or TRBV6-3 and TRBJ2-7; 8 bases line up with TRBD2. The CDR3 length is 18 residues. CDR1 and CDR2 from the germline V gene are MNHEY and SVGEGT. The junction had 15 bases not matched to a gene; V was cut back by 5 bases and J by 0 bases. In nucleotides, the CDR3 is TGTGCCAGCAGTCAGCGACTAGCGCCTGACCTTAGCTCCTACGAGCAGTACTTC. Amino acids: CASSQRLAPDLSSYEQYF.

The chain couples TRBV5-5 to TRBJ1-1; 8 bases line up with TRBD1. The CDR3 has 16 amino acids. In germline, CDR1 is SGHKS, CDR2 YYEKEE (reference sequence). Trimming took 5 bases from V and 4 from J; bases not matched to a gene: 13. The CDR3 region has the DNA TGTGCCAGCAGAAATCAGGACAGGGTGGGGTCCACTGAAGCTTTCTTT. Translated: CASRNQDRVGSTEAFF.

The V gene is TRBV12-3 or TRBV12-4, the J gene TRBJ2-1, with D perhaps TRBD2 (6 bases). V lost 6 bases to trimming and J lost 12 bases, with 12 bases between them. The CDR3 consists of 11 residues. CDR3: CASRGRDSQFF. The CDR3 bases are TGTGCCAGCAGGGGCAGGGACTCGCAGTTCTTC.

This clone was recorded only once. CDR3 DNA: TGTGCCACCCGCCCCACACAGGGTGCAGGAAACACCATATATTTT. Its protein product is CATRPTQGAGNTIYF. This chain uses TRBV19 with TRBJ1-3; tentatively, D is TRBD1 (6 bases). The germline gives CDR1 LNHDA, CDR2 SQIVND (reference sequence). The length of the CDR3 is 15 residues. V was trimmed by 10 bases and J by 4 bases, leaving 20 bases between them.

This chain connects TRBV2 to TRBJ1-2; D not certain. V lost 4 bases and J 0 bases, leaving 12 bases between the germline ends. CDR1 is SNHLY, CDR2 FYNNEI, per germline. The CDR3 has 15 residues. The CDR3 protein is CASSVWAATNYGYTF. The CDR3 nucleotides are TGTGCCAGCAGTGTCTGGGCAGCAACTAACTATGGCTACACCTTC. Using reference TRBV2 and TRBJ1-2 for the parts outside the CDR3, the full variable domain is EPEVTQTPSHQVTQMGQEVILRCVPISNHLYFYWYRQILGQKVEFLVSFYNNEISEKSEIFDDQFSVERPDGSNFTLKIRSTKLEDSAMYFCASSVWAATNYGYTFGSGTRLTVV.

The chain is built from TRBV19 and TRBJ2-3; D might be TRBD1 (6 bases). CDR3 length: 14 residues. With 7 bases removed from V and 2 bases from J, the gap between germline ends came to 13 bases. Germline V gene data show CDR1 as LNHDA and CDR2 as SQIVND (reference sequence). The CDR3 loop is CASTETGNTDTQYF. The CDR3 bases are TGTGCCAGTACAGAGACAGGTAACACAGATACGCAGTATTTT.

V gene TRBV6-5 combines with J gene TRBJ2-1, with 10 positions matching TRBD2. The ends lost 5 bases at V and 9 bases at J; junction bases unmatched: 10. This CDR3 region has 15 residues. Germline lookup yields CDR1 MNHEY and CDR2 SVGAGI. The CDR3 here is CASSTLAGSHGEQFF. The CDR3 nucleotides are TGTGCCAGCAGTACACTAGCGGGGTCCCATGGTGAGCAGTTCTTC.

The chain employs TRBV6-2 or TRBV6-3 and TRBJ2-3, with 12 bases identical to TRBD2. Germline CDR1 reads MNHEY; CDR2 reads SVGEGT. After removal of 4 bases from V and 3 bases from J, the junction contained 5 bases not matched to a gene. The CDR3 runs 16 residues. CDR3 in DNA: TGTGCCAGCAGTTCCTCCGGGACTAGCGGGACAGATACGCAGTATTTT. This gives the protein CASSSSGTSGTDTQYF.

This chain connects TRBV4-1 to TRBJ2-1; 8 bases are a match to TRBD2. Losses at the gene ends were 4 bases for V and 5 bases for J; bases not matched to a gene: 1. This CDR3 region has 13 residues. The germline V gene has CDR1 MGHRA and CDR2 YSYEKL. The CDR3 region has the DNA TGCGCCAGCAGCCGGACTAGCAACAATGAGCAGTTCTTC. Encoded protein: CASSRTSNNEQFF.

The gene calls are TRBV28 and TRBJ1-2; TRBD1 agrees at 8 bases. The CDR3 length is 17 residues. CDR1 MDHEN and CDR2 SYDVKM come from the germline V gene. The V gene end was trimmed by 7 bases and the J gene end by 1 base; junction bases not matched to a gene: 14. For the CDR3, the DNA is TGTGCCAGCATGGGACAGGAGGCAAATACAGATAACTATGGCTACACCTTC. Protein sequence: CASMGQEANTDNYGYTF.

This clone has just one count. The genes are TRBV5-6 and TRBJ2-2; 11 positions match TRBD2. The CDR3 is 15 amino acids. V lost 4 bases to trimming and J lost 4 bases; unmatched junction nucleotides: 3. In germline, CDR1 is SGHDT, CDR2 YYEEEE. The CDR3 DNA reads as TGTGCCAGCAGCGCTGGGACTAGCGGCACCGGGGAGCTGTTTTTT. It encodes CASSAGTSGTGELFF.

The chain recombines TRBV5-1 with TRBJ1-2; D is ambiguous. Germline V CDR1 and CDR2: SGHRS, YFSETQ. The V end lost 6 bases, the J end lost 4 bases, and 16 bases lay between the germline ends. This CDR3 spans 14 amino acids. The CDR3, as DNA: TGCGCCAGCACCAACCCGGAGTCTGGCTATGGCTACACCTTC. Residues: CASTNPESGYGYTF.

V usage is TRBV9 and J usage is TRBJ2-1; D gene ambiguous. Looked up from germline, CDR1 is SGDLS and CDR2 is YYNGEE. This CDR3 spans 13 amino acids. Trimming left V 3 bases short and J 4 bases short, with 8 bases between. CDR3 coding DNA: TGTGCCAGCAGCGAGCAGGTATACAATGAGCAGTTCTTC. Translation gives CASSEQVYNEQFF.

CDR3 loop: CASRYQGSAYEQYF. In DNA, the CDR3 is TGTGCCAGCAGGTACCAGGGTTCGGCCTACGAGCAGTACTTC. The rearrangement links TRBV6-5 to TRBJ2-7; possibly TRBD1 for D (5 bases). Trimming stripped 6 bases from V and 2 bases from J, with 14 bases between. There are 14 residues in the CDR3. Germline CDR1 and CDR2: MNHEY and SVGAGI.

V and J are TRBV25-1 and TRBJ1-6; 7 nucleotides match TRBD1. The germline V gene has CDR1 MGHDK and CDR2 SYGVNS. The CDR3 length is 14 residues. V lost 5 bases and J lost 9; bases outside the gene matches: 7. The DNA of the CDR3 is TGTGCCAGCAGTCGACAGGGAGCAAGTTCACCCCTCCACTTT. Amino acids: CASSRQGASSPLHF.

In regard to this clone: Other nucleotide sequences in the sample specify the same CDR3. V usage is TRBV28 and J usage is TRBJ2-1, with D maybe TRBD2 (6 bases). This CDR3 is built from 14 residues. The V and J ends lost 2 bases and 7 bases respectively, with 12 bases between them. Germline CDR1 reads MDHEN; CDR2 reads SYDVKM. The CDR3 region has the DNA TGTGCCAGCAGTTTAGTTGGTGGGGGGAATGAGCAGTTCTTC. It translates to CASSLVGGGNEQFF.

This clone was detected ten times or more. The gene calls are TRBV7-9 and TRBJ2-7, with a tentative D call TRBD2 (5 bases). Between the trimmed V and J ends, which lost 4 bases and 3 bases, there was a span of 10 bases. This CDR3 is 13 amino acids long. Per germline, CDR1 SEHNR and CDR2 FQNEAQ (reference sequence). CDR3 DNA: TGTGCCAGCAGCTGGACTTCCCTCTACGAGCAGTACTTC. Amino acids: CASSWTSLYEQYF.

This clone was seen once. J is TRBJ2-1 and V is TRBV18; 12 bases are shared with TRBD1. J gave up 8 bases and V 4 bases, and 9 bases lay outside the gene matches. This CDR3 spans 16 amino acids. Germline loops: CDR1 KGHSH, CDR2 LQKENI. CDR3 bases: TGTGCCAGCTCACGAGCCGGGACAGGGGGCATGTATGAGCAGTTCTTC. This codes for CASSRAGTGGMYEQFF. Combining the CDR3 with reference TRBV18 and TRBJ2-1 gives the whole variable domain NAGVMQNPRHLVRRRGQEARLRCSPMKGHSHVYWYRQLPEEGLKFMVYLQKENIIDESGMPKERFSAEFPKEGPSILRIQQVVRGDSAAYFCASSRAGTGGMYEQFFGPGTRLTVL.